Sequencing of this TCR beta chain was carried out in a study of blood T cells in healthy people across ages (dated by TCRdb to about 2015). At the level of the whole study: In model experiments, template switching captured about one uniquely barcoded TCR beta cDNA molecule for every two T cells. Using deep sequencing normalized with unique cDNA molecular identifiers, the study measured how TCR beta repertoire diversity changes with age. The donors were split into four age groups: young (average about 15 years), middle-aged (over 35), aged (around 67) and long-lived (approximately 80). The study analyzed two additional independent replicas of 1 million unique cDNA reads from the same blood draw for two donors, one aged 18 to 29 and one aged 80 or older.

This clonotype was found a few times. There is no known antigen for this receptor. Base qualities are not at hand, and no much larger clone is one base apart. Results and caveats for the whole study, not just this receptor: The percentage of naive T cells measured by flow cytometry correlated strongly with observed TCR beta diversity. As age increased, observed TCR beta diversity per million T cells dropped in a roughly linear way, and a significant reduction was already evident by age roughly 36. Estimates of total diversity based on one million sequenced T cells were considered lower bounds and underestimates. Compared with the aged group, the long-lived group had more naive CD4+ T cells, fewer expanded clones and increased TCR diversity, a pattern suggesting age selection. Conclusive comparison of naive and antigen-experienced compartments was prevented by the profiling of bulk unsorted PBMCs. The CMV infection status of donors was not known, potentially confounding age-related changes in expanded clonotypes.

Systemically healthy Caucasian individuals from Russia, around 39 in total and aged about 6 to 100 years, were included as donors. Each donor gave ten milliliters of peripheral blood, collected into EDTA-treated Vacutainer tubes. Ficoll-Paque density-gradient centrifugation was used to isolate PBMCs, with at least 6 million obtained per sample. Trizol reagent was used to extract total RNA from the PBMCs, yielding at least 5.5 micrograms per sample. For every donor, flow cytometry on a PBMC aliquot measured the percentage of naive CD45RAhigh/CD27high T cells. V lost 5 bases and J lost 0 bases; the stretch between them is 12 bases long. The CDR3 runs 15 amino acids, cysteine and phenylalanine included. The kept DNA is CDR3 alone, 45 bases in frame from the first base. The CDR1 and CDR2 encoded by the germline V gene are SGHAT and FQNNGV. The library was prepared using 5' RACE. The sequencing machine was an Illumina HiSeq 2500. A second PCR of about 7 to 12 cycles was run with a J-beta primer mix and a sample-barcoded 5' primer. Each TCR beta cDNA molecule received a unique molecular identifier from a template-switch 5' adaptor carrying 12 random nucleotides. Each sample yielded at least 2.5 million CDR3-containing paired-end reads. First-strand cDNA was synthesized from all RNA with the Mint cDNA synthesis kit, primed by a TRBC-specific oligonucleotide. All cDNA was treated with uracil-DNA glycosylase and then went through a first 18-cycle PCR with the universal primers M1SS and BC2_uni_R. The study's processing was this. Each sample was normalized by randomly selecting 1 million high-quality reads, each carrying a distinct molecular identifier. Reads sharing molecular identifiers were discarded rather than binned into consensus sequences. MiTCR, set to a Q25 quality threshold and the strictest error-elimination algorithm, was used for CDR3 identification, clonotype clustering and error correction. A nonparametric unseen species model using Euler transformation provided a lower-bound estimate of total TCR beta diversity. Using fastp at Q25 and MiXCR, TCRdb reprocessed the public reads and kept productive beta chains. Under each unique CDR3 protein, matching rows form one entry showing the most common genes and DNA. TCRdb, rather than the study authors, made the V and J calls. The sample table lists some 1,000,000 distinct CDR3 sequences, approximately 25% of them with a count of one. Around 0.75% of the sample comes from the top ten.

This same sample was also part of a study on T cells of mothers and their children. The second study reports: Donors were nine systemically healthy Caucasian individuals: three mothers and their six children. cDNA synthesis used all of the extracted RNA, with 1.5 ug of RNA in each 15 ul reaction. In the second PCR, the M1S primer added sample barcodes and 2-4 random nucleotides. Over 10 million TCR beta CDR3 reads came from each mother, compared with several million reads from each child. Thymic selection shapes the output of TCR recombination in a similar way in related and unrelated pairs, and inherited differences have a minor effect. Normalized repertoire overlap in related mother-child pairs was always slightly higher than in unrelated mother-child pairs, but the difference was never significant. With a sensitivity of approximately 100 clones per million clonotypes, no persistent microchimeric T cell clones were detected. To look for features that set related mother-child pairs apart from unrelated individuals, the researchers ran deep NGS to compare the TCR beta repertoires of mothers and children. The mean age was roughly 36 +/- 4 years for the mothers and approximately 11 +/- 4 years for the children. Libraries were sequenced on Illumina HiSeq 2000 with 100+100 nt paired-end reads after adapter ligation with NEBNext reagents. To avoid cross-contamination, the mother libraries and the child libraries were prepared a month apart and sequenced in separate runs. For each donor, between roughly 450,000 and 2,200,000 distinct TCR beta clonotypes were identified. Naive TCR beta clonotypes were estimated from low-frequency clonotypes matched to each donor's FACS-determined naive share, without sorting.

The TCR comes from a girl aged 2 to 9 in good health. Sequencing was carried out using blood. This chain joins TRBV11-2 to TRBJ2-3, with the D gene uncertain. The CDR3 here reads CASSPERPSTDTQYF. The bases are TGTGCCAGCAGCCCGGAGAGACCGAGCACAGATACGCAGTATTTT.